This TCR beta chain emerged from a study of T cells in Graves' hyperthyroidism and ophthalmopathy. Study conclusions and caveats: Ophthalmopathy was model-predicted a median about 6.7 months pre-onset.

This clonotype was counted many times. The antigen remains unidentified. What was amplified from RNA transcripts were TCR beta CDR3 regions. During a first-round RT-PCR of the TCR CDR3, the HTBI primer set was used. TCRdb fed the multiplex PCR reads into MiXCR, producing one record per CDR3 protein. The repertoire includes 350,000 to 500,000 distinct CDR3 sequences, 12% to 15% of them detected once, and 5.3% sits in the top ten. Calling Graves' hyperthyroidism stable meant ophthalmopathy did not progress within 18 months. Each patient was aged 18 to 65 and had newly diagnosed hyperthyroidism of under 2 months' duration. PBMCs stemmed from less than 13 ml fresh peripheral blood. The CDR3 runs to 16 residues. Trimming removed 1 base from V and 7 bases from J; junction bases left unmatched: 7. Germline assignment: CDR1 LGHDT and CDR2 YNNKEL (reference sequence).

The material sequenced was blood. The sequence was obtained from a woman younger than 35 with Graves' hyperthyroidism. V and J are TRBV3-1 and TRBJ1-6; 7 bases are a match to TRBD1. CDR3 protein: CASSQAPGTVNSPLHF. CDR3 sequence (DNA): TGTGCCAGCAGCCAAGCCCCAGGGACAGTGAATTCACCCCTCCACTTT.